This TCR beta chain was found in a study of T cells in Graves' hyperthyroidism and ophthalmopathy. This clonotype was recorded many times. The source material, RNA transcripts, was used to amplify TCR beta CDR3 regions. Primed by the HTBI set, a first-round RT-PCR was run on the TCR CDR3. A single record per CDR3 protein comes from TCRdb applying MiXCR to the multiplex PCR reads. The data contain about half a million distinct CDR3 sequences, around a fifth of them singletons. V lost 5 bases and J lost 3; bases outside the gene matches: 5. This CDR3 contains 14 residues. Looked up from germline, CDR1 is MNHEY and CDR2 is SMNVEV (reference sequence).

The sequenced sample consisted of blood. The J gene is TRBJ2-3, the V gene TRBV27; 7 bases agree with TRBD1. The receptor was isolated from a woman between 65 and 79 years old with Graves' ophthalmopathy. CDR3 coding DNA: TGTGCCAGCAGTACGGGCAGGGGGACAGATACGCAGTATTTT. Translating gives CASSTGRGTDTQYF.